Below are 20 T cell receptor beta chains sequenced from a single sample in a study of cytomegalovirus exposure and HLA in healthy donors listed by TCRdb under 2017. The library was prepared using the immunoSEQ multiplex PCR assay. For the multiplex PCR, a mixture combining 60 forward primers for TCR Vbeta segments and 13 reverse primers for TCR Jbeta segments was used. TCRdb mirrors the immuneACCESS table, restricted to in-frame sequences. Some clones are absent from its copies; in checked studies, under half trace to an unresolved V gene, and the reason for the others is unknown. Recorded for this sample are tens of thousands of clones; over 70% of them occurred a single time. Around 8.1% of the sample is taken by the ten largest. The sample was PBMCs. These receptors were taken from a man aged 25 to 40 in good health and CMV-seropositive.

V and J are TRBV7-8 and TRBJ1-4; 9 positions match TRBD1. The CDR3 sequence is 17 residues long. With V trimmed by 1 base and J by 6 bases, 9 bases remained unmatched. CDR1 and CDR2 (germline): SGHVS, FQNEAQ. The CDR3 reads CASSLDGTGTVDEKLFF. For the CDR3, the DNA is TGTGCCAGCAGCTTAGATGGGACAGGGACAGTCGATGAAAAACTGTTTTTT.

V gene TRBV7-3 combines with J gene TRBJ2-3; D perhaps matches TRBD2 (5 bases). CDR3 length: 14 amino acids. Germline V gene data show CDR1 as SGHTA and CDR2 as FQGTGA. V was shortened by 1 base and J by 12 bases, with 17 bases between the two germline ends. The CDR3 is CASSLKTGNPTQYF. CDR3 nucleotides: TGTGCCAGCAGCTTAAAAACGGGAAACCCTACCCAGTATTTT.

The chain carries TRBV5-1 and TRBJ1-1; a possible D gene is TRBD1 (5 bases). Germline-derived CDR1 and CDR2 are SGHRS and YFSETQ. V dropped 0 bases and J dropped 5 bases, with 11 bases sitting between them. The CDR3 is 14 amino acids. CDR3 nucleotides: TGCGCCAGCAGCTTGGGCCGGGGGTGGACTGAAGCTTTCTTT. This codes for CASSLGRGWTEAFF.

The sample holds a few counts of this clone. The chain employs TRBV6-6 and TRBJ1-5; TRBD1 agrees at 7 bases. J gave up 4 bases and V 2 bases, and 2 bases lay outside the gene matches. The CDR3 contains 14 residues. Germline CDR1 MNHNY, CDR2 SVGAGI (reference sequence). The CDR3 region is CASSYGDRNQPQHF. The CDR3 bases are TGTGCCAGCAGTTACGGGGACAGAAATCAGCCCCAGCATTTT.

The CDR3 is CASSYSPTGDAWGYTF. CDR3 bases: TGTGCCAGCAGTTACTCGCCTACAGGGGACGCGTGGGGCTACACCTTC. V gene TRBV6-5 combines with J gene TRBJ1-2, with TRBD1 matching 7 bases. This CDR3 spans 16 amino acids. CDR1 and CDR2 (germline): MNHEY, SVGAGI. V was pared by 0 bases and J by 8 bases, with 12 bases of the junction left unmatched.

The chain uses TRBV20-1 and TRBJ2-7; 9 bases align to TRBD1. Germline-derived CDR1 and CDR2 are DFQATT and SNEGSKA (reference sequence). V trimming: 5 bases; J trimming: 6 bases; junction bases outside the gene matches: 2. CDR3 length: 11 amino acids. The CDR3 here is CSAGDRAEQYF. The DNA of the CDR3 is TGCAGTGCTGGGGACAGGGCCGAGCAGTACTTC.

CDR3 residues: CASRPTGADGELFF. The CDR3 DNA follows: TGTGCCAGCAGACCAACAGGGGCGGACGGGGAGCTGTTTTTT. J is TRBJ2-2 and V is TRBV9; 7 bases align to TRBD1. CDR1 and CDR2 from the germline V gene are SGDLS and YYNGEE. After removal of 5 bases from V and 7 bases from J, the junction contained 8 bases not matched to a gene. The CDR3 is 14 residues long.

A few counts support this clone. The chain employs TRBV4-1 and TRBJ1-1; D unclear. V was clipped by 0 bases and J by 4 bases, with 12 bases between them. Germline V gene data show CDR1 as MGHRA and CDR2 as YSYEKL. This CDR3 contains 15 residues. The CDR3 loop is CASSQDFPGGTEAFF. CDR3 nucleotides: TGCGCCAGCAGCCAAGATTTCCCAGGAGGCACTGAAGCTTTCTTT.

J is TRBJ2-6 and V is TRBV19; 7 bases match TRBD1. V lost 3 bases to trimming and J lost 2 bases; unmatched junction nucleotides: 4. The length of the CDR3 is 16 residues. The V gene's germline CDR1 is LNHDA and CDR2 SQIVND (reference sequence). CDR3 in amino acids: CASSIPGQAGANVLTF. The CDR3, as DNA: TGTGCCAGTAGTATCCCCGGACAGGCTGGGGCCAACGTCCTGACTTTC. Using reference TRBV19 and TRBJ2-6 for the parts outside the CDR3, the full variable domain is DGGITQSPKYLFRKEGQNVTLSCEQNLNHDAMYWYRQDPGQGLRLIYYSQIVNDFQKGDIAEGYSVSREKKESFPLTVTSAQKNPTAFYLCASSIPGQAGANVLTFGAGSRLTVL.

The chain employs TRBV28 and TRBJ1-4; no firm D call. V shed 6 bases and J shed 0 bases, with 11 bases lying between them. Germline CDR1 MDHEN, CDR2 SYDVKM. The CDR3 loop spans 15 amino acids. CDR3 sequence reads: CASSSSTATNEKLFF. The CDR3 nucleotides are TGTGCCAGCAGCTCCTCAACTGCAACTAATGAAAAACTGTTTTTT.

V usage is TRBV6-5 and J usage is TRBJ2-3, with 9 nucleotides matching TRBD2. With V trimmed by 4 bases and J by 1 base, 3 bases remained unmatched. This CDR3 contains 15 residues. Germline-derived CDR1 and CDR2 are MNHEY and SVGAGI. CDR3 sequence: CASSSLAGGTDTQYF. In DNA form, the CDR3 reads TGTGCCAGCAGTTCCTTAGCGGGGGGCACAGATACGCAGTATTTT.

The chain carries TRBV18 and TRBJ1-1; the D is unclear. V gave up 2 bases and J gave up 1 base, with 8 bases separating them. Germline CDR1 and CDR2: KGHSH and LQKENI. There are 14 residues in the CDR3. CDR3 coding DNA: TGTGCCAGCTCACCAAGTTGGCAGAACACTGAAGCTTTCTTT. As protein: CASSPSWQNTEAFF. The full variable domain, in which reference TRBV18 and TRBJ1-1 provide the parts outside the CDR3, is NAGVMQNPRHLVRRRGQEARLRCSPMKGHSHVYWYRQLPEEGLKFMVYLQKENIIDESGMPKERFSAEFPKEGPSILRIQQVVRGDSAAYFCASSPSWQNTEAFFGQGTRLTVV.

The V and J genes are TRBV2 and TRBJ2-1; 9 bases line up with TRBD1. The CDR3 runs 14 residues. Looked up from germline, CDR1 is SNHLY and CDR2 is FYNNEI. After removal of 6 bases from V and 6 bases from J, the junction contained 6 bases not matched to a gene. This CDR3 is CASSDRGQGNEQFF. The DNA for the CDR3 is TGTGCCAGCAGCGACCGGGGACAGGGCAATGAGCAGTTCTTC.

This chain joins TRBV5-1 and TRBJ2-7, with D maybe TRBD2 (5 bases). V was clipped by 0 bases and J by 1 base, with 20 bases between them. Germline V lookup: CDR1 SGHRS, CDR2 YFSETQ. This CDR3 region has 18 residues. The CDR3 region is CASSLAPITGRVSYEQYF. The CDR3, as DNA: TGCGCCAGCAGCTTGGCCCCTATAACGGGAAGGGTTTCCTACGAGCAGTACTTC. Full variable domain (remainder filled in from reference TRBV5-1 and TRBJ2-7): KAGVTQTPRYLIKTRGQQVTLSCSPISGHRSVSWYQQTPGQGLQFLFEYFSETQRNKGNFPGRFSGRQFSNSRSEMNVSTLELGDSALYLCASSLAPITGRVSYEQYFGPGTRLTVT.

There are a few counts of this clone. The chain combines TRBV5-1 with TRBJ1-4; perhaps TRBD1 as D (5 bases). The length of the CDR3 is 15 residues. The V end was cut by 7 bases, the J end by 4 bases, with 17 bases between. The germline gives CDR1 SGHRS, CDR2 YFSETQ. The CDR3 DNA follows: TGCGCCAGCGCCCCGTTTCAGGGCGGTAATGAAAAACTGTTTTTT. It codes for CASAPFQGGNEKLFF.

The V call is TRBV27, the J call TRBJ1-1; 7 nucleotides agree with TRBD1. The CDR3 consists of 14 residues. The germline gives CDR1 MNHEY, CDR2 SMNVEV (reference sequence). J gave up 4 bases and V 2 bases, and 4 bases lay outside the gene matches. CDR3 residues: CASSLEEGATEAFF. The DNA of the CDR3 is TGTGCCAGCAGTTTAGAGGAGGGGGCCACTGAAGCTTTCTTT.

This clone was detected only a few times. The V call is TRBV6-1, the J call TRBJ2-3, with D unresolved. The CDR3 covers 15 residues. The V end was cut by 6 bases, the J end by 4 bases, with 17 bases between. The germline gives CDR1 MNHNS, CDR2 SASEGT. The CDR3 coding sequence is TGTGCCAGCAGGTTACAACTTGACTTAGCAGATACGCAGTATTTT. Its translation is CASRLQLDLADTQYF.

In nucleotides, the CDR3 is TGTGCCACCAGCAGAGATAGGGGCGAAAAACTGTTTTTT. Protein product: CATSRDRGEKLFF. V gene TRBV15 combines with J gene TRBJ1-4; tentative D call: TRBD1 (5 bases). Between the trimmed V and J ends, which lost 0 bases and 8 bases, there was a span of 7 bases. The CDR3 extends over 13 amino acids. Germline V lookup: CDR1 LNHNV, CDR2 YYDKDF (reference sequence).

The J gene is TRBJ1-2, the V gene TRBV5-4, with D unclear. The germline CDR1 and CDR2 sequences are SGHNT and YYREEE (reference sequence). The CDR3 has 14 amino acids. V dropped 2 bases and J dropped 0 bases, with 8 bases sitting between them. CDR3 amino acids: CASSFPNSNYGYTF. The CDR3 DNA is TGTGCCAGCAGCTTCCCAAACTCTAACTATGGCTACACCTTC.

CDR3 nucleotides: TGTGCCTGGAGTGGGGGGACGGGGAGGGGCTACACCTTC. This gives the protein CAWSGGTGRGYTF. V and J are TRBV30 and TRBJ1-2, with a tentative D call TRBD1 (5 bases). V was cut by 1 base and J by 8 bases, with 14 bases left in between. Looked up from germline, CDR1 is GTSNPN and CDR2 is SVGIG (reference sequence). CDR3 length: 13 residues.